This T cell receptor beta chain is from a study of blood T cell repertoires in COVID-19. This table comes from immunoSEQ multiplex PCR, and its TCRdb copy is limited to in-frame clones, with some not included. The sample contains 75,000 to 100,000 clones, approximately 91% of which appear only once. The germline gives CDR1 LGHDT, CDR2 YNNKEL (reference sequence). After removal of 3 bases from V and 5 bases from J, the junction contained 7 bases not matched to a gene. The CDR3 covers 14 residues. The gene calls are TRBV3-1 (or the pseudogene TRBV3-2) and TRBJ2-7, with 7 bases aligning to TRBD1. The sample comprised peripheral blood. This TCR derives from a man aged 70-80 years with acute or convalescent COVID-19. The CDR3: CASSHTGAVDEQYF. In nucleotides, the CDR3 is TGTGCCAGCAGCCATACAGGGGCAGTCGACGAGCAGTACTTC.